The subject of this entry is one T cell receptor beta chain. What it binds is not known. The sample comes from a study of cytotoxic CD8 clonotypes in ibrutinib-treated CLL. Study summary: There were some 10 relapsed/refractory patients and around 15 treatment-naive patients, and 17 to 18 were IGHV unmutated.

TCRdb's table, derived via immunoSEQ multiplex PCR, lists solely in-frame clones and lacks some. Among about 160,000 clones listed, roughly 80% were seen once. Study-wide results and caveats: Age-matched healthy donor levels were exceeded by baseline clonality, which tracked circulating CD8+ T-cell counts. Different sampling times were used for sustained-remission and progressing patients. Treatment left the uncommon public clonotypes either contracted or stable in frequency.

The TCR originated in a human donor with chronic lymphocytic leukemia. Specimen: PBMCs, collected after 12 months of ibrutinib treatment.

The DNA of the CDR3 is TGTGCCAGCAGTTTCGGTCTACAGGGTTGGACCTACGAGCAGTACTTC. Amino acids: CASSFGLQGWTYEQYF. This chain uses TRBV28 with TRBJ2-7, with D perhaps TRBD1 (6 bases). V was pared by 3 bases and J by 2 bases, with 17 bases between. In germline, CDR1 is MDHEN, CDR2 SYDVKM. The CDR3 is made up of 16 amino acids.